A single sample is the source of the 11 T cell receptor beta chains below, sequenced in a study of graft-versus-host responses after intestinal transplantation. Produced via immunoSEQ multiplex PCR; TCRdb's table is partial and in-frame only. The sample yields about 23,000 clones, more than 90% seen once. The source material was PBMCs, sampled approximately 39 days after intestinal transplant. The receptors come from a human patient who received an intestinal transplant, so some T cells may come from the graft donor.

CDR3 bases: TGTGCCAGCAGTTACCTACGGGCGGACTATGGCTACACCTTC. Translation: CASSYLRADYGYTF. The chain employs TRBV6-5 and TRBJ1-2; no firm D call. V was cut by 2 bases and J by 3 bases, with 10 bases left in between. CDR1 and CDR2 from the germline V gene are MNHEY and SVGAGI. The CDR3 sequence is 14 residues long.

The rearrangement joins TRBV7-6 to TRBJ2-7; 10 bases match TRBD2. The V segment lost 4 bases and the J segment 7 bases; nucleotides outside the gene matches: 16. This CDR3 contains 17 residues. The germline V gene encodes CDR1 SGHVS and CDR2 FNYEAQ. The CDR3 DNA sequence: TGTGCCAGCAGCTACGTTGGTCCAGCGGGAGGGCCTCGGGAGCAGTACTTC. Translated, it gives CASSYVGPAGGPREQYF.

The chain joins TRBV19 to TRBJ1-2; 8 bases fit TRBD1. V dropped 3 bases and J dropped 8; count of bases not matched to a gene: 2. Germline values: CDR1 LNHDA, CDR2 SQIVND (reference sequence). The CDR3 runs to 12 residues. In DNA form, the CDR3 reads TGTGCCAGTAGTATTGACAGGGGAGGCTACACCTTC. Residues: CASSIDRGGYTF.

V gene TRBV9 combines with J gene TRBJ2-7, with D maybe TRBD2 (6 bases). Trimming took 2 bases from V and 2 from J, leaving 11 bases between them. The CDR3 runs 14 residues. Germline-derived CDR1 and CDR2 are SGDLS and YYNGEE. The CDR3 region is CASSVRDFPYEQYF. The CDR3 coding sequence is TGTGCCAGCAGCGTCCGGGACTTCCCCTACGAGCAGTACTTC.

The chain couples TRBV10-2 to TRBJ1-6; D is uncertain. The CDR3 runs 14 residues. V lost 8 bases and J lost 10, with 18 bases in between. Germline assignment: CDR1 WSHSY and CDR2 SAAADI. As DNA, the CDR3 is TGCGCCAGCGGAGCCAACGGAGGAGGGTCACCCCTCCACTTT. Protein sequence: CASGANGGGSPLHF.

The rearrangement uses TRBV4-3 and TRBJ2-7; tentative D call: TRBD1 (5 bases). CDR1 LGHNA and CDR2 YSLEER come from the germline V gene. With 1 base removed from V and 3 bases from J, the gap between germline ends came to 10 bases. The CDR3 consists of 14 residues. The CDR3 DNA reads as TGCGCCAGCAGCCAAGTCCTAGGGGACTACGAGCAGTACTTC. It yields the protein CASSQVLGDYEQYF.

V gene TRBV19 combines with J gene TRBJ1-1, with 7 bases lining up with TRBD1. The CDR3 has 14 residues. Losses at the gene ends were 10 bases for V and 4 bases for J; bases not matched to a gene: 12. CDR1 and CDR2 (germline): LNHDA, SQIVND (reference sequence). The CDR3: CATGTDQKSTEAFF. CDR3 nucleotides: TGTGCCACAGGGACAGACCAGAAGAGCACTGAAGCTTTCTTT.

V and J are TRBV11-2 and TRBJ2-7; perhaps TRBD2 as D (6 bases). Germline CDR1 reads SGHAT; CDR2 reads FQNNGV. The CDR3 contains 14 residues. The germline V and J ends were trimmed by 5 bases and 4 bases, with 15 bases remaining between them. The CDR3 sequence is CASSLGGTGYEQYF. The CDR3 DNA reads TGTGCCAGCAGCCTAGGCGGGACTGGGTACGAGCAGTACTTC.

The genes are TRBV7-8 and TRBJ1-2; 8 nucleotides align to TRBD1. CDR3 length: 15 amino acids. V lost 6 bases, J lost 4 bases, and 10 bases stayed unmatched. Germline V gives CDR1 SGHVS, CDR2 FQNEAQ. CDR3 DNA sequence: TGTGCCAGCAGTTTACGCCGGGACAGGTTCTATGGCTACACCTTC. Translating it yields CASSLRRDRFYGYTF.

The chain carries TRBV6-1 and TRBJ2-1; 8 nucleotides align to TRBD2. CDR1 is MNHNS and CDR2 is SASEGT in the germline V gene. This CDR3 contains 14 residues. V lost 2 bases and J lost 3; bases outside the gene matches: 0. CDR3 region: CASSESGSYNEQFF. CDR3 in DNA: TGTGCCAGCAGTGAAAGCGGGAGCTACAATGAGCAGTTCTTC.

This rearrangement joins TRBV4-2 to TRBJ2-1; the D gene is possibly TRBD2 (5 bases). This CDR3 spans 17 amino acids. Trimming pared 0 bases from V and 0 bases from J, leaving 12 bases between. Looked up from germline, CDR1 is LGHNA and CDR2 is YNFKEQ. This chain's CDR3 is CASSQETAGRSYNEQFF. CDR3 coding DNA: TGTGCCAGCAGCCAAGAAACGGCGGGTCGCTCCTACAATGAGCAGTTCTTC.